The 14 T cell receptor beta chains below all came from one sample that was sequenced in a study of control samples from healthy donors and cancer patients. Clones were sequenced by immunoSEQ multiplex PCR, and TCRdb holds only the in-frame ones, with some missing. This sample has 100,000 or so clones; approximately 89% occur once, and the top ten carry around 0.92%. The source material was blood. These receptors were obtained from a woman aged 25 to 39 in good health.

The chain joins TRBV19 to TRBJ1-4; 8 nucleotides match TRBD1. CDR1 and CDR2 from the germline V gene are LNHDA and SQIVND (reference sequence). Losses at the gene ends were 10 bases for V and 7 bases for J; bases not matched to a gene: 11. The CDR3 sequence is 14 residues long. CDR3 protein: CATLSRGRAEKLFF. In DNA form, the CDR3 reads TGTGCCACCCTATCCAGGGGGCGGGCTGAAAAACTGTTTTTT.

The chain has TRBV11-2 and TRBJ2-1, with TRBD2 matching over 7 bases. Per germline, CDR1 SGHAT and CDR2 FQNNGV. V was clipped by 8 bases and J by 8 bases; unmatched bases: 9. This CDR3 spans 13 amino acids. CDR3 DNA sequence: TGTGCCAGCTCACAGAGACTAGCATATGAGCAGTTCTTC. Translation: CASSQRLAYEQFF.

The chain links TRBV10-3 to TRBJ2-1, with 13 bases fitting TRBD2. Germline V lookup: CDR1 ENHRY, CDR2 SYGVKD. Germline trimming cut 7 bases from V and 8 bases from J; bases unmatched to any gene: 8. CDR3 length equals 15 residues. The CDR3 sequence is CAITPGLAGFDEQFF. The CDR3 DNA follows: TGTGCCATCACCCCGGGACTAGCGGGGTTCGATGAGCAGTTCTTC.

V gene TRBV19 combines with J gene TRBJ1-5; the D is unclear. The CDR3 runs to 15 residues. Trimming removed 8 bases at V and 3 bases at J, with 17 bases between. The germline V gene has CDR1 LNHDA and CDR2 SQIVND (reference sequence). The CDR3 DNA reads TGTGCCAGTGGTTTGTGGGCTATCTCCAATCAGCCCCAGCATTTT. Encoded protein: CASGLWAISNQPQHF.

The V gene is TRBV6-1, the J gene TRBJ2-7, with D hard to call. The CDR3 covers 12 residues. Trimming pared 2 bases from V and 7 bases from J, leaving 9 bases between. Germline assignment: CDR1 MNHNS and CDR2 SASEGT. DNA of the CDR3: TGTGCCAGCAGTGAATACAGCTTGGAGCAGTACTTC. It codes for CASSEYSLEQYF.

The J gene is TRBJ2-3, the V gene TRBV3-1 (or the pseudogene TRBV3-2); no reliable D call. The CDR3 loop spans 13 amino acids. Germline values: CDR1 LGHDT, CDR2 YNNKEL (reference sequence). With 0 bases removed from V and 11 bases from J, the gap between germline ends came to 12 bases. The CDR3 sequence: CASSQDLLGRQYF. The CDR3 DNA is TGTGCCAGCAGCCAAGATCTCCTAGGAAGGCAGTATTTT.

The chain uses TRBV5-1 and TRBJ1-2, with D possibly TRBD1 on 6 matching bases. Trimming took 4 bases from V and 6 from J, leaving 19 bases between them. Germline V gene lookup returns CDR1 SGHRS and CDR2 YFSETQ. CDR3 size: 15 residues. CDR3 DNA sequence: TGCGCCAGCAGCCAAACGGGACACAGCGACAATGGCTACACCTTC. Amino acids: CASSQTGHSDNGYTF.

The chain couples TRBV15 to TRBJ2-2; 11 bases agree with TRBD2. This CDR3 is 16 amino acids long. Germline V gives CDR1 LNHNV, CDR2 YYDKDF (reference sequence). V dropped 1 base and J dropped 4; count of bases not matched to a gene: 2. The CDR3 loop reads CATSRGGTSGTGELFF. DNA for the CDR3: TGTGCCACCAGCAGAGGGGGGACTAGCGGCACCGGGGAGCTGTTTTTT.

This clone turned up a few times. The J gene is TRBJ2-7, the V gene TRBV5-1, with 13 bases aligning to TRBD2. Trimming took 5 bases from V and 1 from J; bases not matched to a gene: 12. This CDR3 contains 18 residues. Germline CDR1 SGHRS, CDR2 YFSETQ. The CDR3 loop is CASSWTSGSPRPSYEQYF. The DNA for the CDR3 is TGCGCCAGCAGTTGGACTAGCGGGAGCCCCCGTCCTTCCTACGAGCAGTACTTC. Supplemented by reference TRBV5-1 and TRBJ2-7, the full variable domain reads KAGVTQTPRYLIKTRGQQVTLSCSPISGHRSVSWYQQTPGQGLQFLFEYFSETQRNKGNFPGRFSGRQFSNSRSEMNVSTLELGDSALYLCASSWTSGSPRPSYEQYFGPGTRLTVT.

The chain carries TRBV5-1 and TRBJ1-1; 10 nucleotides agree with TRBD1. J lost 3 bases, V lost 0 bases, and 14 bases had no gene match. CDR1 is SGHRS, CDR2 YFSETQ, per germline. The CDR3 is 19 amino acids. As DNA, the CDR3 is TGCGCCAGCAGCTTGGCCCCGGCGTCTCGACAGGGGGCTGACACTGAAGCTTTCTTT. The encoded protein is CASSLAPASRQGADTEAFF.

The genes are TRBV7-3 and TRBJ2-7; the D gene could be TRBD1 or TRBD2 (5 bases each). The CDR3 extends over 13 amino acids. Trimming shortened V by 8 bases and J by 2 bases, and 13 bases separated the two germline ends. Germline CDR1 reads SGHTA; CDR2 reads FQGTGA. Written as DNA, the CDR3 is TGTGCCAGCGGCCGGGGCACCCCCTACGAGCAGTACTTC. This gives the protein CASGRGTPYEQYF.

The chain joins TRBV2 to TRBJ1-2, with TRBD1 matching over 9 bases. Germline loops: CDR1 SNHLY, CDR2 FYNNEI. The CDR3 length is 14 residues. J gave up 4 bases and V 4 bases, and 4 bases lay outside the gene matches. As DNA, the CDR3 is TGTGCCAGCAGTGTGGACAGGGGTCTCTATGGCTACACCTTC. Translated: CASSVDRGLYGYTF.

The chain uses TRBV29-1 and TRBJ1-2, with 9 bases identical to TRBD1. The V and J ends lost 6 bases and 7 bases, in that order; junction bases with no gene match: 6. There are 12 residues in the CDR3. Germline CDR1 reads SQVTM; CDR2 reads ANQGSEA. Here the CDR3 reads CSVLDRGSGYTF. DNA of the CDR3: TGCAGCGTACTAGACAGGGGGTCTGGCTACACCTTC.

The V gene is TRBV6-5, the J gene TRBJ2-7; 8 bases line up with TRBD1. The CDR3 totals 13 residues. The V segment lost 7 bases and the J segment 3 bases; nucleotides outside the gene matches: 5. Germline V gene lookup returns CDR1 MNHEY and CDR2 SVGAGI. CDR3 nucleotides: TGTGCCAGCACCGCCGGACAGGGCTACGAGCAGTACTTC. It encodes CASTAGQGYEQYF.